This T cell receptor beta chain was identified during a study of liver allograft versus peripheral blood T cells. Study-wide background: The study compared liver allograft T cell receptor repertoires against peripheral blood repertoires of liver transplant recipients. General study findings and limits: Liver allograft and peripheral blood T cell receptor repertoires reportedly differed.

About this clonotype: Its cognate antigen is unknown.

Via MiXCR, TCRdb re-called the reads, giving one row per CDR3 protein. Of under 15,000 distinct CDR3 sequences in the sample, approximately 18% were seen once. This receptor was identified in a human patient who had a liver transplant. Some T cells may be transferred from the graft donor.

The CDR3 loop reads CSARNSGNTIYF. The CDR3 bases are TGCAGTGCTAGGAACTCTGGAAACACCATATATTTT. V and J are TRBV20-1 and TRBJ1-3; D remains ambiguous. CDR1 DFQATT and CDR2 SNEGSKA come from the germline V gene (reference sequence). With 3 bases removed from V and 0 bases from J, the gap between germline ends came to 3 bases. The CDR3 is 12 amino acids.